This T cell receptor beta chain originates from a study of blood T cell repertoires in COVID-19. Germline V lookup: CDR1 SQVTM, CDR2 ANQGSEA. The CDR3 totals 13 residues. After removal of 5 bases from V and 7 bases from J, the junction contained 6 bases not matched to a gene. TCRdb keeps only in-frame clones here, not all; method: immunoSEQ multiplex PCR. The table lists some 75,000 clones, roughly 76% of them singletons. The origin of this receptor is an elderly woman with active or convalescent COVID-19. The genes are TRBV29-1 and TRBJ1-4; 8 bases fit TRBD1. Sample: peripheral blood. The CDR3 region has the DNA TGCAGCGTTAGGACAGGGCCCGGTGAAAAACTGTTTTTT. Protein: CSVRTGPGEKLFF.